The rows below give T cell receptor beta chains drawn from one sample of a study of beta chain features in type 1 diabetes. Libraries were prepared by immunoSEQ multiplex PCR; TCRdb keeps only in-frame clonotypes and omits some of them. This table holds 240,000 or so clones, about 14% found once. The sequencing sample was made of naive CD4+ T cells from blood. These receptors were obtained from a man aged 25-40 years with type 1 diabetes. Both conserved end residues are part of each CDR3. The D gene is left open where the match is weak. Clone size is shown for a subset of rows, as once, few, many or a class of expanded clone.

d_gene	v_gene	j_gene	abundance	CDR3nt	CDR3aa
TRBD1	TRBV12-5	TRBJ2-7	few	TGTGCTAGTGGCCCCAGAGCGGGACAGGGGGTCTACGAGCAGTACTTC	CASGPRAGQGVYEQYF
TRBD2	TRBV4-1	TRBJ2-2	few	TGCGCCAGCAGTCGGGACTACACTAACACCGGGGAGCTGTTTTTT	CASSRDYTNTGELFF
NA	TRBV5-4	TRBJ1-1	NA	TGTGCCAGCAGCTTCACAGGGTCAAACACTGAAGCTTTCTTT	CASSFTGSNTEAFF
NA	TRBV19	TRBJ1-5	NA	TGTGCCAGTAGCCACAGGTTTCAGTATCCAAGCAATCAGCCCCAGCATTTT	CASSHRFQYPSNQPQHF
TRBD2	TRBV6-5	TRBJ2-2	few	TGTGCCAGCAGCCTTGGACTAGCCGGGGAGCTGTTTTTT	CASSLGLAGELFF
NA	TRBV20-1	TRBJ2-7	few	TGCAGTGCGTTCACCCCGGGGAGGCAGTACTTC	CSAFTPGRQYF
NA	TRBV14	TRBJ2-7	NA	TGTGCCAGCAGCCAAGTAGGGGGTACCTTCGAGCAGTACTTC	CASSQVGGTFEQYF
TRBD2	TRBV27	TRBJ2-7	NA	TGTGCCAGCAGTTTAAGGGGGTCAGGGCGGGGGGCCCCGCACTACGAGCAGTACTTC	CASSLRGSGRGAPHYEQYF
NA	TRBV5-1	TRBJ1-2	NA	TGCGCCAGCACCTCCTTGGCAGGGCCTAACTATGGCTACACCTTC	CASTSLAGPNYGYTF
TRBD2	TRBV6-5	TRBJ2-7	few	TGTGCCAGCAGTTCCGGGGGGAGCGGGAGAGCCTACGAGCAGTACTTC	CASSSGGSGRAYEQYF
NA	TRBV18	TRBJ1-1	NA	TGTGCCAGCTCACCTGGGCAGCAAGCTTTCTTT	CASSPGQQAFF
NA	TRBV20-1	TRBJ1-2	few	TGCAGTGCATTACGGACTGCCGGCTACACCTTC	CSALRTAGYTF
NA	TRBV25-1	TRBJ1-4	few	TGTGCCAGCACGTCGGCAGGCGCCGAAAAACTGTTTTTT	CASTSAGAEKLFF
NA	TRBV30	TRBJ1-4	NA	TGTGCCGGGTGTAGGGGTGCTAATGAAAAACTGTTTTTT	CAGCRGANEKLFF
NA	TRBV21-1	TRBJ2-7	NA	TGTGCCAGCAGCAAAGCGCTTTTTATCGACTTAGGGGAGGCAGGGTGGTACGAGCAGTACTTC	CASSKALFIDLGEAGWYEQYF
TRBD1	TRBV6-5	TRBJ1-4	NA	TGTGCCAGCAGCCCTGGGACAGGGAATGAAAAACTGTTTTTT	CASSPGTGNEKLFF
NA	TRBV7-9	TRBJ1-2	few	TGTGCCAGCAGCTTACTAGGTGGCTACACCTTC	CASSLLGGYTF
NA	TRBV15	TRBJ2-2	NA	TGTGCCACCAGCAGAGATGAGGCCGGGGAGCTGTTTTTT	CATSRDEAGELFF
NA	TRBV5-1	TRBJ1-2	NA	TGCGCCAGCAGCTTGGCCCAGGGGATCCATGGCTACACCTTC	CASSLAQGIHGYTF
TRBD1	TRBV29-1	TRBJ2-7	few	TGCAGCGCCCGGGACAGGGTCTACGAGCAGTACTTC	CSARDRVYEQYF
NA	TRBV29-1	TRBJ1-2	few	TGCAGCGCCGACCAAAGCGGCTATGGCTACACCTTC	CSADQSGYGYTF
TRBD2	TRBV6-1	TRBJ2-7	NA	TGTGCCAGCAGAAGGGCTAGCGGGGAGTACGAGCAGTACTTC	CASRRASGEYEQYF
TRBD1	TRBV15	TRBJ1-5	few	TGTGCCACCAGCAGAGGAGGGGGCGGCAATCAGCCCCAGCATTTT	CATSRGGGGNQPQHF
NA	TRBV25-1	TRBJ2-7	few	TGTGCCAGTCAAGAGGGGGGGAAATACTACGAGCAGTACTTC	CASQEGGKYYEQYF
NA	TRBV5-1	TRBJ2-5	NA	TGCGCCAGCAGCAGCGTTCGGGAGACCCAGTACTTC	CASSSVRETQYF
NA	TRBV6-6	TRBJ1-4	NA	TGTGCCAGCAGTTACGACAGGACGTTGGGAAAACTGTTTTTT	CASSYDRTLGKLFF
NA	TRBV6-1	TRBJ2-7	NA	TGTGCCAGCAGTGAAAACAGGGATTACGAGCAGTACTTC	CASSENRDYEQYF
NA	TRBV30	TRBJ1-1	NA	TGTGCCTGGAGGGAGGGGATCACAGCTTTCTTT	CAWREGITAFF
TRBD1	TRBV7-9	TRBJ2-7	once	TGTGCCAGCAGCTTAGATTCCTTAGGGACAGGGGTCTCCTACGAGCAGTACTTC	CASSLDSLGTGVSYEQYF
NA	TRBV19	TRBJ1-1	NA	TGTGCCAGCCACAGGAGTTCTGAAGCTTTCTTT	CASHRSSEAFF
TRBD2	TRBV27	TRBJ2-2	NA	TGTGCCAGCAGTTTTTTCGGGAGGGCCAACACCGGGGAGCTGTTTTTT	CASSFFGRANTGELFF
NA	TRBV4-1	TRBJ1-2	NA	TGCGCCAGCAGCCACCCGGACGGGGGACGGGGCTACACCTTC	CASSHPDGGRGYTF
TRBD1	TRBV25-1	TRBJ1-2	once	TGTGCCAGCAGCATGACAGGGGGACCTGGCTACACCTTC	CASSMTGGPGYTF
TRBD1	TRBV5-1	TRBJ1-5	few	TGCGCCAGCAGCTTGGGGGACAGCTCTAATCAGCCCCAGCATTTT	CASSLGDSSNQPQHF
TRBD1	TRBV18	TRBJ1-1	NA	TGTGCCAGCTCACCACCGACAGGGGTGAACACTGAAGCTTTCTTT	CASSPPTGVNTEAFF
TRBD1	TRBV18	TRBJ1-6	NA	TGTGCCAGCTCACCCCGGGACAGGGATTCACCCCTCCACTTT	CASSPRDRDSPLHF
TRBD1	TRBV30	TRBJ2-7	few	TGTGCCTGGAGACAGGGGACGCAAGAATCCTACGAGCAGTACTTC	CAWRQGTQESYEQYF
NA	TRBV7-9	TRBJ1-6	few	TGTGCCAGCAGCTTAGTACAGGGTTCTTCACCCCTCCACTTT	CASSLVQGSSPLHF
TRBD1	TRBV2	TRBJ2-3	NA	TGTGCCAGCAGGTGGACAGGGACGGGTTCAGATACGCAGTATTTT	CASRWTGTGSDTQYF
NA	TRBV7-9	TRBJ1-6	few	TGTGCCTTGGAGGGGAAGAGTGATGGATCACCCCTCCACTTT	CALEGKSDGSPLHF
NA	TRBV5-4	TRBJ1-1	NA	TGTGCCAGCAGCCTCCCGGGGGGGACCACTGAAGCTTTCTTT	CASSLPGGTTEAFF
TRBD2	TRBV5-4	TRBJ2-1	few	TGTGCCAGCAGCCCGGGGGGTAGCGGGGGATTCACTTACAATGAGCAGTTCTTC	CASSPGGSGGFTYNEQFF
NA	TRBV6-5	TRBJ1-5	NA	TGTGCCAGCAGTGGGACACCGAGCAATCAGCCCCAGCATTTT	CASSGTPSNQPQHF
TRBD2	TRBV29-1	TRBJ2-1	NA	TGCAGCCATCCCGGGACTAGCGGGGCCCCAAGCTCCTACAATGAGCAGTTCTTC	CSHPGTSGAPSSYNEQFF
NA	TRBV2	TRBJ1-5	few	TGTGCCAGCAGTGAGTGGAACTATAGCAATCAGCCCCAGCATTTT	CASSEWNYSNQPQHF
TRBD2	TRBV5-1	TRBJ2-5	few	TGCGCCAGCAGCTTTGGCACCCCGGGACTAGCGGGGAAAGTGAGGGAGACCCAGTACTTC	CASSFGTPGLAGKVRETQYF
TRBD2	TRBV2	TRBJ2-3	NA	TGTGCCAGCAGCGGGGGACTAGCGGTCACAGATACGCAGTATTTT	CASSGGLAVTDTQYF
NA	TRBV29-1	TRBJ1-1	NA	TGCAGCGCCGGGGGGCAGCTGAACACTGAAGCTTTCTTT	CSAGGQLNTEAFF